Listed here are 8 T cell receptor beta chains from one sample, sequenced in a study of blood T cell repertoires in COVID-19. The data were produced by immunoSEQ multiplex PCR, yet TCRdb's version contains in-frame clones alone and is incomplete. This repertoire shows 230,000 or so clones, 75% to 90% found once; its top ten account for over 3%. The specimen was PBMCs or T cells enriched from blood (not recorded which). Source of these receptors: a woman in her thirties or forties with acute COVID-19.

The chain is built from TRBV5-8 and TRBJ1-2; no firm D call. Trimming removed 0 bases from V and 8 bases from J, with 14 bases in between. The CDR3 length is 14 residues. Germline CDR1 SGHTS, CDR2 YDEGEE. The CDR3 sequence is CASSLVSGVQGYTF. DNA of the CDR3: TGTGCCAGCAGCTTGGTTTCGGGAGTGCAGGGCTACACCTTC.

The chain is built from TRBV14 and TRBJ1-1; 7 nucleotides agree with TRBD1. V shed 3 bases and J 0 bases; nucleotides not matched to a gene: 4. CDR1 and CDR2 (germline): SGHDN, FVKESK. CDR3 size: 15 residues. CDR3 sequence: CASSQADRVNTEAFF. DNA for the CDR3: TGTGCCAGCAGCCAGGCCGACAGGGTGAACACTGAAGCTTTCTTT.

This chain links TRBV6-5 with TRBJ1-1; D unclear. The germline V gene encodes CDR1 MNHEY and CDR2 SVGAGI. The CDR3 has 15 residues. V was cut by 0 bases and J by 4 bases, with 12 bases left in between. For the CDR3, the DNA is TGTGCCAGCAGTTACTCGAGAGGGCGAGGCACTGAAGCTTTCTTT. Its protein product is CASSYSRGRGTEAFF.

This clone was seen a few times. The chain joins TRBV11-3 to TRBJ1-1; D is possibly TRBD1 (5 bases). V was cut by 4 bases and J by 7 bases, with 16 bases left in between. The germline V gene encodes CDR1 SGHNT and CDR2 YENEEA. The CDR3 contains 14 residues. CDR3 amino acids: CASSSGQGTNEAFF. CDR3 coding DNA: TGTGCCAGCAGCTCCGGTCAGGGAACTAATGAAGCTTTCTTT. Combining the CDR3 with reference TRBV11-3 and TRBJ1-1 gives the whole variable domain EAGVVQSPRYKIIEKKQPVAFWCNPISGHNTLYWYLQNLGQGPELLIRYENEEAVDDSQLPKDRFSAERLKGVDSTLKIQPAELGDSAVYLCASSSGQGTNEAFFGQGTRLTVV.

The chain is built from TRBV18 and TRBJ2-1; 7 nucleotides line up with TRBD1. The CDR3 is 14 residues long. Germline lookup yields CDR1 KGHSH and CDR2 LQKENI. Trimming removed 1 base from V and 5 bases from J; junction bases left unmatched: 2. The CDR3 coding sequence is TGTGCCAGCTCACCACGCGACAGGGACAATGAGCAGTTCTTC. It codes for CASSPRDRDNEQFF.

The J gene is TRBJ2-1, the V gene TRBV15; D might be TRBD1 (5 bases). V was cut by 0 bases and J by 8 bases, with 14 bases left in between. The germline V gene has CDR1 LNHNV and CDR2 YYDKDF (reference sequence). The CDR3 loop spans 15 amino acids. The CDR3 bases are TGTGCCACCAGCAGAGATCCACCAGGGAATGATGAGCAGTTCTTC. The encoded protein is CATSRDPPGNDEQFF.

The chain links TRBV9 to TRBJ2-3; 11 bases align to TRBD2. CDR3 size: 15 residues. V was clipped by 0 bases and J by 3 bases; unmatched bases: 0. CDR1 is SGDLS, CDR2 YYNGEE, per germline. The CDR3 region has the DNA TGTGCCAGCAGCGTAGTAGCGGGGGGGACAGATACGCAGTATTTT. It is translated as CASSVVAGGTDTQYF.

This rearrangement joins TRBV19 to TRBJ1-5; D unresolved. This CDR3 region has 13 residues. From germline, CDR1 is LNHDA and CDR2 SQIVND (reference sequence). V shed 1 base and J shed 6 bases, with 7 bases lying between them. The CDR3 DNA follows: TGTGCCAGTAGTATAGTAGAGAGTCAGCCCCAGCATTTT. This sequence encodes CASSIVESQPQHF.